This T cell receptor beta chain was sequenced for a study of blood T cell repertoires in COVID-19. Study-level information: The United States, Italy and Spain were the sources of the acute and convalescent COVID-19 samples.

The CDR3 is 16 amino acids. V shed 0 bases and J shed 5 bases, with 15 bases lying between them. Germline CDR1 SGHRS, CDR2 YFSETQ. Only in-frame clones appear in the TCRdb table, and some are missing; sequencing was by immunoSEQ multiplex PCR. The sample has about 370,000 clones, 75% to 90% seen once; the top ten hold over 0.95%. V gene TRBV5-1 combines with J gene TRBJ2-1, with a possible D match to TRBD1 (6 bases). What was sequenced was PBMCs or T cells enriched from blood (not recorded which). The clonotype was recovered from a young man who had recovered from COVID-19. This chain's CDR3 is CASSLAYRVVNNEQFF. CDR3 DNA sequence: TGCGCCAGCAGCTTGGCTTACAGGGTAGTCAACAATGAGCAGTTCTTC.